These 31 T cell receptor beta chains originate from one sample sequenced in a study of early T cells in non-severe SARS-CoV-2 infection. Using its own MiXCR run on the 5' RACE reads, TCRdb lists one record per CDR3 protein. The sample lists about 81,000 distinct CDR3 sequences, 11% to 15% occurring once. Material: whole blood. The receptors were sampled from an adult who was a healthcare worker with PCR-confirmed SARS-CoV-2 infection or an uninfected control (not recorded which).

V and J are TRBV7-2 and TRBJ2-7; TRBD2 matches at 11 bases. The CDR3 sequence is 15 residues long. Germline V gene sequence: CDR1 SGHTA, CDR2 FQGNSA. V trimming: 1 base; J trimming: 3 bases; junction bases outside the gene matches: 2. CDR3: CASSLGGTSGYEQYF. The DNA for the CDR3 is TGTGCCAGCAGCTTAGGGGGGACTAGCGGCTACGAGCAGTACTTC.

This clonotype has just a few counts. This chain joins TRBV30 and TRBJ2-5; no clear D gene. CDR1 and CDR2 from the germline V gene are GTSNPN and SVGIG (reference sequence). V lost 2 bases to trimming and J lost 1 base, with 2 bases between them. The CDR3 is 11 amino acids. The CDR3 protein is CAWSFQETQYF. In nucleotides, the CDR3 is TGTGCCTGGAGTTTCCAAGAGACCCAGTACTTC.

This rearrangement joins TRBV11-2 to TRBJ1-5; a possible D gene is TRBD1 (5 bases). The germline V gene encodes CDR1 SGHAT and CDR2 FQNNGV. CDR3 length: 15 residues. Between the trimmed V and J ends, which lost 5 bases and 0 bases, there was a span of 11 bases. The CDR3 DNA reads as TGTGCCAGCAGCCTCGGGGCCCATAGCAATCAGCCCCAGCATTTT. Its translation: CASSLGAHSNQPQHF.

This clonotype was seen only a few times. The V call is TRBV28, the J call TRBJ2-7; D unclear. V lost 5 bases, J lost 5 bases, and 22 bases lay in between. Germline values: CDR1 MDHEN, CDR2 SYDVKM. This CDR3 comprises 16 residues. CDR3 coding DNA: TGTGCCAGCAGTCCCCCCTTACGCCAGGCTTTCCACGAGCAGTACTTC. Its translation: CASSPPLRQAFHEQYF.

The chain employs TRBV9 and TRBJ1-1; tentative D call: TRBD1 (6 bases). Looked up from germline, CDR1 is SGDLS and CDR2 is YYNGEE. Trimming pared 5 bases from V and 5 bases from J, leaving 13 bases between. The CDR3 has 13 amino acids. CDR3 loop: CASSPRGRTEAFF. Here the CDR3 DNA reads TGTGCCAGCAGTCCCAGGGGTCGTACTGAAGCTTTCTTT.

CDR3 sequence reads: CASSSQIEQAQAFF. The CDR3, as DNA: TGTGCCAGCAGCTCCCAAATCGAACAGGCCCAAGCTTTCTTT. The V and J genes are TRBV7-9 and TRBJ1-1; D may be TRBD1 (5 bases). The germline V gene has CDR1 SEHNR and CDR2 FQNEAQ (reference sequence). The V and J ends lost 4 bases and 9 bases respectively, with 18 bases between them. The CDR3 runs to 14 residues.

The gene calls are TRBV12-3 or TRBV12-4 and TRBJ2-7; 7 positions match TRBD2. V lost 2 bases to trimming and J lost 4 bases; unmatched junction nucleotides: 8. The CDR3 totals 15 residues. The CDR3 protein is CASSLPRGEYYEQYF. The CDR3 nucleotides are TGTGCCAGCAGTTTACCCCGGGGGGAGTATTACGAGCAGTACTTC.

In nucleotides, the CDR3 is TGCGCCAGCAGCTCGACAGGGGTGAACACTGAAGCTTTCTTT. Its translation: CASSSTGVNTEAFF. The chain joins TRBV5-1 to TRBJ1-1, with 8 bases lining up with TRBD1. Germline-derived CDR1 and CDR2 are SGHRS and YFSETQ. CDR3 length equals 14 residues. Trimming removed 3 bases from V and 0 bases from J; junction bases left unmatched: 1.

This chain joins TRBV30 and TRBJ1-1, with D possibly matching TRBD1 (6 bases). V dropped 2 bases and J dropped 6 bases, with 16 bases sitting between them. Germline-derived CDR1 and CDR2 are GTSNPN and SVGIG (reference sequence). The CDR3 runs 14 residues. This CDR3 is CAWSPLQGSSEAFF. The CDR3 nucleotides read TGTGCCTGGAGTCCCCTCCAGGGGAGTTCTGAAGCTTTCTTT.

This clonotype has a handful of counts. This CDR3 is CASSKSGGRSGELFF. The CDR3, as DNA: TGTGCCAGCAGCAAGAGCGGGGGGCGTTCCGGGGAGCTGTTTTTT. The V gene is TRBV7-2, the J gene TRBJ2-2; TRBD2 matches 9 bases. With V trimmed by 5 bases and J by 6 bases, 7 bases remained unmatched. In germline, CDR1 is SGHTA, CDR2 FQGNSA. The CDR3 contains 15 residues.

The chain carries TRBV19 and TRBJ2-7; tentative D call: TRBD1 (6 bases). V lost 1 base and J 3 bases, leaving 7 bases between the germline ends. Germline V lookup: CDR1 LNHDA, CDR2 SQIVND (reference sequence). This CDR3 has 13 residues. The CDR3 nucleotides are TGTGCCAGTAGTATAGGCAGGGGCTACGAGCAGTACTTC. It specifies CASSIGRGYEQYF.

The chain uses TRBV5-6 and TRBJ2-3, with D possibly TRBD1 on 5 matching bases. Trimming stripped 1 base from V and 4 bases from J, with 16 bases between. CDR3 length: 16 residues. Germline V gene sequence: CDR1 SGHDT, CDR2 YYEEEE. CDR3 in DNA: TGTGCCAGCAGCTTGCAAATTCCTCAGGGTCCAGATACGCAGTATTTT. This gives the protein CASSLQIPQGPDTQYF.

This chain uses TRBV25-1 with TRBJ1-4; 9 nucleotides line up with TRBD1. The V gene end was trimmed by 5 bases and the J gene end by 7 bases; junction bases not matched to a gene: 8. The CDR3 contains 15 residues. CDR1 and CDR2 from the germline V gene are MGHDK and SYGVNS. In nucleotides, the CDR3 is TGTGCCAGCAGTCCACAGGGGGCGCGACGTGAAAAACTGTTTTTT. This gives the protein CASSPQGARREKLFF.

This clonotype was seen a handful of times. Written as DNA, the CDR3 is TGTGCCAGCAGCCATCCAGGGGCTGGGTCCTATAATTCACCCCTCCACTTT. Translating gives CASSHPGAGSYNSPLHF. This chain joins TRBV14 and TRBJ1-6, with D perhaps TRBD1 (6 bases). The CDR3 is 17 amino acids. Germline CDR1 SGHDN, CDR2 FVKESK. V lost 3 bases, J lost 1 base, and 13 bases lay in between.

The V gene is TRBV7-3, the J gene TRBJ2-1, with 10 bases matching TRBD1. Trimming at V came to 3 bases and at J to 7 bases, leaving 3 bases not matched to a gene. This CDR3 has 14 residues. In germline, CDR1 is SGHTA, CDR2 FQGTGA. Written as DNA, the CDR3 is TGTGCCAGCAGCTTCGGGACAGGGGATAATGAGCAGTTCTTC. It is translated as CASSFGTGDNEQFF.

This rearrangement joins TRBV6-5 to TRBJ2-7, with 11 bases that match TRBD1. Germline CDR1 MNHEY, CDR2 SVGAGI. The ends lost 4 bases at V and 3 bases at J; junction bases unmatched: 8. The CDR3 extends over 16 amino acids. CDR3 coding DNA: TGTGCCAGCAGTTCCCCCTCCGGGACAGGGGGCTACGAGCAGTACTTC. Residues: CASSSPSGTGGYEQYF.

The sample holds a few counts of this clonotype. The chain couples TRBV7-2 to TRBJ2-1; 13 positions match TRBD2. J gave up 16 bases and V 2 bases, and 14 bases lay outside the gene matches. Germline values: CDR1 SGHTA, CDR2 FQGNSA. The CDR3 has 16 amino acids. CDR3 nucleotides: TGTGCCAGCAGCTTATTACGACTAGCGGGGGGCTCAGGGAAATTCTTC. Its translation: CASSLLRLAGGSGKFF.

The chain combines TRBV28 with TRBJ2-7, with TRBD2 matching 8 bases. The CDR3 is 15 amino acids. CDR1 MDHEN and CDR2 SYDVKM come from the germline V gene. V was pared by 7 bases and J by 1 base, with 9 bases of the junction left unmatched. This CDR3 is CASTLQRGRSYEQYF. The CDR3 DNA reads TGTGCCAGCACTCTTCAGCGGGGGCGTTCCTACGAGCAGTACTTC.

The chain recombines TRBV2 with TRBJ2-7; perhaps TRBD2 as D (6 bases). The germline V gene encodes CDR1 SNHLY and CDR2 FYNNEI. The germline V and J ends were trimmed by 6 bases and 2 bases, with 11 bases remaining between them. CDR3 length: 13 amino acids. The CDR3 nucleotides are TGTGCCAGCAGGAGGAGGGGACCCTACGAGCAGTACTTC. Translating gives CASRRRGPYEQYF.

CDR3 sequence (DNA): TGCAGCGCCGACGGAGGCCCCCGCTCTGGAAACACCATATATTTT. The encoded protein is CSADGGPRSGNTIYF. V is TRBV29-1 and J is TRBJ1-3, with D uncertain. The CDR3 spans 15 residues. CDR1 and CDR2 from the germline V gene are SQVTM and ANQGSEA. Trimming shortened V by 7 bases and J by 0 bases, and 16 bases separated the two germline ends.

V usage is TRBV12-3 or TRBV12-4 and J usage is TRBJ2-5; D is ambiguous. V was clipped by 6 bases and J by 4 bases, with 9 bases between them. The CDR3 length is 12 residues. This CDR3 is CASRWSIETQYF. The CDR3 nucleotides read TGTGCCAGCAGGTGGTCGATAGAGACCCAGTACTTC.

The V gene is TRBV28, the J gene TRBJ1-2, with 7 bases aligning to TRBD1. The CDR3 totals 13 residues. Germline CDR1 is MDHEN and CDR2 is SYDVKM. V lost 6 bases to trimming and J lost 3 bases; unmatched junction nucleotides: 4. The CDR3 DNA is TGTGCCAGCAGATACGGACAGGACTATGGCTACACCTTC. Encoded protein: CASRYGQDYGYTF.

This clonotype was seen a few times. This rearrangement joins TRBV6-2 or TRBV6-3 to TRBJ1-1; D is possibly TRBD1 (5 bases). V was cut by 5 bases and J by 5 bases, with 21 bases left in between. This CDR3 has 16 amino acids. Germline CDR1 and CDR2: MNHEY and SVGEGT. The CDR3 DNA sequence: TGTGCCAGCAGTGTCGTTGAAGGGACGGGTTGGACTGAAGCTTTCTTT. It specifies CASSVVEGTGWTEAFF.

The V gene is TRBV6-1, the J gene TRBJ1-6; D might be TRBD1 (6 bases). The CDR3 loop spans 15 amino acids. Germline CDR1 is MNHNS and CDR2 is SASEGT. The V end was cut by 4 bases, the J end by 8 bases, with 15 bases between. CDR3 protein: CASSALRAGDSPLHF. In DNA form, the CDR3 reads TGTGCCAGCAGTGCCCTCCGGGCAGGGGATTCACCCCTCCACTTT.

This clonotype was found a few times. The J gene is TRBJ2-7, the V gene TRBV21-1; the D segment call TRBD1 is taken from the table without a DNA check. TRBV21-1 represents a pseudogene. This CDR3 region has 14 residues. The CDR3 DNA reads TGTGCCAGCAGCAAAGAGGCAGGGGCCTACGAGCAGTACTTC. It specifies CASSKEAGAYEQYF.

The chain couples TRBV28 to TRBJ1-5, with 8 bases matching TRBD1. CDR3 length: 15 amino acids. In germline, CDR1 is MDHEN, CDR2 SYDVKM. V was pared by 5 bases and J by 3 bases, with 6 bases of the junction left unmatched. The CDR3 region has the DNA TGTGCCAGCAGTCCGGCGACAGGGGTCAATCAGCCCCAGCATTTT. Its translation is CASSPATGVNQPQHF.

Only a few counts were recorded for this clonotype. The V call is TRBV28, the J call TRBJ2-2, with 7 bases that match TRBD1. Germline CDR1 is MDHEN and CDR2 is SYDVKM. Germline trimming cut 3 bases from V and 3 bases from J; bases unmatched to any gene: 4. The CDR3 is 15 residues long. The CDR3 coding sequence is TGTGCCAGCAGTTTGTTGGGACAGTACACCGGGGAGCTGTTTTTT. It translates to CASSLLGQYTGELFF.

The chain employs TRBV2 and TRBJ1-4; tentative D call: TRBD1 (6 bases). Germline CDR1 is SNHLY and CDR2 is FYNNEI. The CDR3 runs 14 residues. The V gene lost 7 bases and the J gene lost 5 bases, with 14 bases spanning the gap. The CDR3 nucleotides are TGTGCCAGCACCCGGCCCCAGGGGAATGAAAAACTGTTTTTT. It is translated as CASTRPQGNEKLFF. Full variable domain (outside the CDR3, taken from reference TRBV2 and TRBJ1-4): EPEVTQTPSHQVTQMGQEVILRCVPISNHLYFYWYRQILGQKVEFLVSFYNNEISEKSEIFDDQFSVERPDGSNFTLKIRSTKLEDSAMYFCASTRPQGNEKLFFGSGTQLSVL.

This clonotype was seen more than once but under ten times. For the CDR3, the DNA is TGTGCCAGCACCAGGATAGGTCGTCTCAACTATGGCTACACCTTC. This translates into CASTRIGRLNYGYTF. The chain is built from TRBV28 and TRBJ1-2; no clear D gene. The CDR3 runs 15 residues. Germline values: CDR1 MDHEN, CDR2 SYDVKM. Trimming took 7 bases from V and 2 from J, leaving 17 bases between them.

This clonotype was found a few times. The chain carries TRBV20-1 and TRBJ1-4; 7 bases map to TRBD1. V gave up 7 bases and J gave up 0 bases; unmatched junction bases: 5. The CDR3 covers 14 residues. CDR1 is DFQATT and CDR2 is SNEGSKA in the germline V gene (reference sequence). The CDR3 DNA sequence: TGCAGTGTAAAAAGGGGGCCAACTAATGAAAAACTGTTTTTT. The encoded protein is CSVKRGPTNEKLFF.

The chain employs TRBV7-9 and TRBJ2-5, with 15 bases that match TRBD2. The CDR3 totals 16 residues. Per germline, CDR1 SEHNR and CDR2 FQNEAQ (reference sequence). With V trimmed by 5 bases and J by 9 bases, 10 bases remained unmatched. DNA of the CDR3: TGTGCCAGCAGCCCGCCGGGACTAGCGGGGGGCCAGGCCCAGTACTTC. Amino acids: CASSPPGLAGGQAQYF.